This TCR beta chain was obtained from a study of blood T cell repertoires in COVID-19. The CDR3 is 15 residues long. Trimming removed 10 bases from V and 6 bases from J; junction bases left unmatched: 14. The germline V gene encodes CDR1 SNHLY and CDR2 FYNNEI. This clone showed up just once. Produced via immunoSEQ multiplex PCR; TCRdb's table is partial and in-frame only. The repertoire holds approximately 260,000 clones, approximately 84% seen once, with about 3.3% in the top ten. The chain joins TRBV2 to TRBJ2-1; 8 bases align to TRBD2. The source of this sequence is a woman aged 40 to 49 with acute COVID-19. The sample comprised PBMCs or T cells enriched from blood (not recorded which). CDR3 bases: TGTGCCACCAGGGATAGGAGCGGGAGCACCAATGAGCAGTTCTTC. This gives the protein CATRDRSGSTNEQFF.